This T cell receptor beta chain was recorded in a study of cytomegalovirus exposure and HLA in healthy donors. In the study overall: Counted in an early data release were approximately 85 million unique TCRs from HLA-typed donors. Study-wide findings and caveats: Most CMV-associated TCR beta chains were later found to appear HLA-restricted.

Note on this clone: Its target is unknown.

With 60 Vbeta and 13 Jbeta primers, the PCR was carried out. TCRdb keeps only in-frame clones here, not all; method: immunoSEQ multiplex PCR. Of tens of thousands of clones listed, roughly 73% were seen once; the top ten hold around 3.8%. This TCR was sampled from a woman aged 40 to 50 in good health and CMV-seronegative. Sequenced input: PBMCs.

The DNA for the CDR3 is TGTGCCAGCTCCATCAGACAGAACCAAGAGACCCAGTACTTC. Translating gives CASSIRQNQETQYF. The V gene is TRBV18, the J gene TRBJ2-5, with a possible D match to TRBD1 (5 bases). V was shortened by 6 bases and J by 0 bases, with 11 bases between the two germline ends. The CDR3 spans 14 residues. Germline V gene data show CDR1 as KGHSH and CDR2 as LQKENI.